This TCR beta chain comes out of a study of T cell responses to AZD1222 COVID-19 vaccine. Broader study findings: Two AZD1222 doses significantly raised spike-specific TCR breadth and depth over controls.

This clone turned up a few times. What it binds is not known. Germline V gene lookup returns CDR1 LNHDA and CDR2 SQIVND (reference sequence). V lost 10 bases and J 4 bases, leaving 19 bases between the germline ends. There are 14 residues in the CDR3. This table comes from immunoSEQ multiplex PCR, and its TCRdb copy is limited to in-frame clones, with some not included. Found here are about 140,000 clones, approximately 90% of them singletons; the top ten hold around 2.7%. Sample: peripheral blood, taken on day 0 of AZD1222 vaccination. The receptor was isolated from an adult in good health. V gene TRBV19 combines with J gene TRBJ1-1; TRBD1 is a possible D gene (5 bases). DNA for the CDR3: TGTGCCATACGGAAGGGGCAGGGAGGCACTGAAGCTTTCTTT. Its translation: CAIRKGQGGTEAFF. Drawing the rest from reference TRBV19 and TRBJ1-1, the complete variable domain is DGGITQSPKYLFRKEGQNVTLSCEQNLNHDAMYWYRQDPGQGLRLIYYSQIVNDFQKGDIAEGYSVSREKKESFPLTVTSAQKNPTAFYLCAIRKGQGGTEAFFGQGTRLTVV.